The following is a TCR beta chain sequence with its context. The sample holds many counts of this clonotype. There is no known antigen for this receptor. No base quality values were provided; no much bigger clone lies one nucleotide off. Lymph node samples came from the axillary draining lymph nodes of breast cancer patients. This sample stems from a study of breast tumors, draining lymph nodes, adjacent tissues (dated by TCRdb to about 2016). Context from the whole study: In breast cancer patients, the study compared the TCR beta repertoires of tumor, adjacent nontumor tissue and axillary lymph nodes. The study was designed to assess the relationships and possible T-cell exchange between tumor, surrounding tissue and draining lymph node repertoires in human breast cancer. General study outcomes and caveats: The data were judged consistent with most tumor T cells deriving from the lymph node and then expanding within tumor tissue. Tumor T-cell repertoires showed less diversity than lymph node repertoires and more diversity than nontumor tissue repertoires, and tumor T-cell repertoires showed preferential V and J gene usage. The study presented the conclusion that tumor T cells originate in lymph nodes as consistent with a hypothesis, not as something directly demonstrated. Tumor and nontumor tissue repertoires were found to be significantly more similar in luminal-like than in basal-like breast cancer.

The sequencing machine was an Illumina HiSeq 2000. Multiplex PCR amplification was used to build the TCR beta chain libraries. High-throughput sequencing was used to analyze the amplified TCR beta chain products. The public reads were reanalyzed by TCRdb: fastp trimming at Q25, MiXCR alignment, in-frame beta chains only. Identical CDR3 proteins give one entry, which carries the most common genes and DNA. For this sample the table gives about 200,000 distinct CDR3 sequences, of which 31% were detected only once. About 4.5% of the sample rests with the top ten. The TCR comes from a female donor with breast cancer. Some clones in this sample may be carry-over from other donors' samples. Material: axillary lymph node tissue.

The CDR3 in this case is CASSLVATGELFF. The sequenced DNA: TGTGCCAGCAGCTTAGTTGCGACCGGGGAGCTGTTTTTT. The sequence joins TRBV7-2 to TRBJ2-2, with the identity of the D gene unclear. There are 13 amino acids in the CDR3, from cysteine to phenylalanine inclusive. The only DNA kept is the CDR3, 39 bases in frame from the first base. Taken from the germline V gene, the CDR1 and CDR2 loops are SGHTA and FQGNSA. The junction shows trimming of 1 base on V and 5 bases on J, plus 5 bases between the germline ends.